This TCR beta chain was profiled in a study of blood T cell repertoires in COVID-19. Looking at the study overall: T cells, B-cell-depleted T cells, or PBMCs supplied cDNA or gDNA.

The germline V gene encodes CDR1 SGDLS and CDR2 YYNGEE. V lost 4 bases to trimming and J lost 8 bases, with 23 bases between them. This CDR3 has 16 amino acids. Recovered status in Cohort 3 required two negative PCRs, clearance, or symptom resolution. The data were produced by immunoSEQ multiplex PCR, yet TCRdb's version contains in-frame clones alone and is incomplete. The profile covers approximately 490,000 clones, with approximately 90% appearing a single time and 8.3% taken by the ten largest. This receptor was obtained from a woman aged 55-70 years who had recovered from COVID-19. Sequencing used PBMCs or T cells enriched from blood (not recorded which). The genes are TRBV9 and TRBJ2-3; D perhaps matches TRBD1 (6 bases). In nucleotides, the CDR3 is TGTGCCAGCAGCCCGATGGACTGGGGGCGCCGCGGTACGCAGTATTTT. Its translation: CASSPMDWGRRGTQYF.